This TCR beta chain was sequenced in a study of Ad26.COV2.S vaccination and SARS-CoV-2 variants. Across the whole study: Intramuscular Ad26.COV2.S at 5x10^10 or 1x10^11 viral particles.

Treatment of the sample: roughly 19 received Ad26.COV2.S at low or high dose, single or two shots; 5 received placebo; per-sample allocation not given. Specimens were obtained on day 63 following the first vaccine or placebo injection. In this sample, this clone turned up once. Its antigen is currently unknown. Profiling relied on immunoSEQ multiplex PCR, and the TCRdb table lists in-frame clones only, not all of them. Of 430,000 or so clones listed, nearly 90% were seen once; the top ten hold 2.5%. Findings and limits, study-wide: Vaccinees showed greater spike-specific TCR breadth than placebo recipients. Placebo recipients and vaccine recipients were similar in non-spike TCR breadth.

Germline-derived CDR1 and CDR2 are SGHTA and FQGNSA. This CDR3 contains 15 residues. Deletions cut 2 bases from V and 5 bases from J, with 15 bases between. The chain combines TRBV7-2 with TRBJ2-5; perhaps D is TRBD1 or TRBD2 (6 bases each). The sample consisted of peripheral blood, taken in a trial of Ad26.COV2.S vaccine versus placebo. This receptor was taken from a person aged 18 to 65 who received the Ad26.COV2.S COVID-19 vaccine or a placebo. The DNA for the CDR3 is TGTGCCAGCAGCTTAAGGGGGGTGTATTCGGAGACCCAGTACTTC. Translated: CASSLRGVYSETQYF. Variable domain in full (rest from reference TRBV7-2 and TRBJ2-5): GAGVSQSPSNKVTEKGKDVELRCDPISGHTALYWYRQSLGQGLEFLIYFQGNSAPDKSGLPSDRFSAERTGGSVSTLTIQRTQQEDSAVYLCASSLRGVYSETQYFGPGTRLLVL.